Listed here is a single T cell receptor beta chain. The target of this receptor is not known. No much larger clone exists at a distance of one base, and base qualities are not known. The data belong to a study of shared clonotypes between healthy human individuals (dated by TCRdb to about 2020). As for the study more broadly: A couple of women and a few men aged 18 to 49 years were included in the cohort. The study deeply sequenced blood TCR repertoires of about 5 healthy adults to estimate repertoire size and the extent of clonotype sharing between individuals. For each donor, CD4 naive and CD4 memory were each given three plates, CD8 naive was given two plates, and CD8 memory was given one plate. Different laboratories and diverse techniques were used to prepare libraries and sequence TCR repertoires, to increase sequencing depth and limit assay-specific biases. Each donor's leukapheresis produced roughly between about 0.9 and 9.5 billion PBMCs. Beyond this particular receptor, the publication reports: Estimated clonotype richness was generally larger for naive than for memory subsets. Because the study included only a small number of donors, the genetic and exposure-history diversity represented was limited. Compared with non-shared clonotypes, clonotypes shared by all four sorted-subset donors had higher generation probabilities. Rarefaction of sorted-subset datasets indicated incomplete sequencing despite the large sequencing depth. Across a few donors, approximately 5% of naive CD4, approximately 3.6% of naive CD8, 2.3% of memory CD4, and around 0.4% of memory CD8 clonotypes were shared. Pairwise subsampling indicated that sequencing depth was expected to affect the degree of clonotype sharing among donors. Sampling was restricted to blood, and TCR repertoires in tissues likely differ from the TCR repertoires found in blood.

Using the deep immunoSEQ assay, TCR CDR3 regions were amplified from genomic DNA by multiplex PCR. Extracted genomic DNA from each cell subset was spread evenly across all wells of several immunoSEQ 96-well plates, with each plate serving as a replicate. For sorted subsets, each replicate PCR was loaded with 200 to 250 ng genomic DNA, equivalent to 32,000 or so T cell genomes. Purified libraries were measured with a Qubit 3.0 fluorometer, size-checked on a Bioanalyzer 2100, and measured again with the KAPA Library Quantification kit. Every immunoSEQ 96-well plate was sequenced on a dedicated single-read 150-cycle Illumina NextSeq 550 flow cell. The study's processing was this. Because the immunoSEQ output held only junctional sequences and lacked quality scores, the filtering could not match the filtering applied to full-length reads. Sequences were annotated with PyIR, a Python wrapper for IgBLAST v1.9, and V/J genes and CDR3 were assigned using IMGT germline references. Reads with weak V/J assignments (E-value above 1e-6), missing CDR3, stop codons, out-of-frame junctions, or ambiguous translated residues were removed. A V3J clonotype was defined by an identical inferred V gene, J gene, and CDR3 amino acid sequence. Percentage overlap between repertoires was calculated by dividing the number of shared unique clonotypes by the size of the smaller repertoire. Three approaches were used to assess repertoire richness: RTK rarefaction, the Chao1 estimator, and Recon v2.1 estimates of unobserved clonotypes. Generation probabilities were computed with OLGA for all TCRbeta clonotypes obtained by the gDNA method from four donors. The table comes from immuneACCESS by way of TCRdb, which keeps in-frame sequences with V and J called. Part of the clones is missing from these tables; in studies checked, under half for an unresolved V gene and the rest for unknown reasons. V, J and clone size reflect that table, while D and trimming were determined from the DNA. The table for this sample lists approximately 1.1 million clones; about four fifths of them were counted only once. The ten biggest clones cover about 0.52% of the sample.

Donors were healthy HIV-negative adults with no recently reported acute infections or vaccinations. All donors were Caucasian adults living in Nashville, Tennessee, USA. CD4+ T cells were enriched by magnetic negative selection, after which naive cells were positively selected on CD45RA and the negative fraction was taken as the memory subset. Blood was obtained by leukapheresis, after which PBMCs were separated by Ficoll-Histopaque density gradient centrifugation and cryopreserved in liquid nitrogen vapor phase. Analytical flow cytometry was used to check the purity and quantity of every magnetically sorted T cell population. Each sorted fraction had its genomic DNA isolated and then quantified by UV absorbance on a Nanodrop 2000c. The source of this sequence is a man between 18 and 29 years old in good health. Some clones in this sample may be carry-over from other donors' samples. The sample was memory CD4+ T cells from PBMCs. The sample's cell subset or site label, decoded: CD45RA-negative fraction.

The sequence in DNA is TGTGCCAGCAGGCCTCCGGGACTAGCCTCGGCAGATACGCAGTATTTT. This yields the protein CASRPPGLASADTQYF. The V and J genes are TRBV28 and TRBJ2-3; TRBD2 matches 9 bases in the middle. Ends trimmed: V by 6 bases, J by 4 bases; bases unmatched to a gene: 11. The CDR3 starts with the cysteine, ends with the phenylalanine, and has 16 residues. Only CDR3 DNA is held: 48 bases, read in frame from base 1. Based on the germline V gene, the CDR1 and CDR2 sequences are MDHEN and SYDVKM.